This TCR beta chain was profiled in a study of response to subunit inactivated influenza vaccine. Study observations and caveats: Researchers suggested that each seasonal influenza vaccination recruits few new T cells.

TCRdb re-analysed the RT-PCR reads in MiXCR, keeping a single row per CDR3 protein. Of approximately 730,000 distinct CDR3 sequences listed, around 14% are singletons. The CDR3 extends over 15 amino acids. The V and J ends lost 6 bases and 5 bases respectively, with 18 bases between them. From germline, CDR1 is SGHRS and CDR2 YFSETQ. This clonotype was seen at least ten times. Its antigen is as yet unknown. The sample was PBMCs from blood, taken around 14 days before vaccination. The genes are TRBV5-1 and TRBJ2-1, with D perhaps given as TRBD1 or TRBD2 (6 bases each). This clonotype originated in a middle-aged man who received an inactivated influenza vaccine. Written as DNA, the CDR3 is TGCGCCAGCACCCCGGAACAGGGAGGCAACAATGAGCAGTTCTTC. As protein: CASTPEQGGNNEQFF.